This T cell receptor (beta chain) was sequenced during a study of identical twins. General study results and limits: Among monozygotic twins, out-of-frame TCR alpha sharing exceeded what models predicted. Fewer insertions characterized abundant cord blood beta clonotypes, whereas memory repertoires showed none. Because invariant MAIT and iNKT cells could be present, zero-insertion analyses could be partly confounded.

Only healthy Caucasians were included as donors. V was shortened by 5 bases and J by 8 bases, with 16 bases between the two germline ends. The CDR3 extends over 14 amino acids. As regards this clonotype: What it binds is unknown.

From the 5' RACE reads, TCRdb called clonotypes with MiXCR, one entry per CDR3 protein. The sample includes more than 650,000 distinct CDR3 sequences, approximately 6% seen only once; the top ten take approximately 1.6%. The V gene is TRBV12-3 or TRBV12-4, the J gene TRBJ2-1, with D possibly TRBD2 on 5 matching bases. Sequencing was performed on naive T cells sorted from blood. The receptor's source is a man between 18 and 29 years old in good health. Here the CDR3 reads CASSPPGGLYEQFF. CDR3 coding DNA: TGTGCCAGCAGTCCCCCCGGCGGGCTGTATGAGCAGTTCTTC.